This T cell receptor beta chain was found in a study of control samples from healthy donors and cancer patients. Sequencing was performed with immunoSEQ multiplex PCR; in TCRdb, only in-frame clones are kept and a portion is missing. The sample includes 130,000 to 150,000 clones, approximately 88% of them seen just once. Germline trimming cut 0 bases from V and 4 bases from J; bases unmatched to any gene: 10. From germline, CDR1 is SGHRS and CDR2 YFSETQ. The CDR3 consists of 17 residues. The sequenced material came from blood. The clonotype originates from a man aged 25 to 40 in good health. The gene calls are TRBV5-1 and TRBJ2-5; 9 bases agree with TRBD2. CDR3 residues: CASSLGLAVRGGETQYF. DNA of the CDR3: TGCGCCAGCAGCTTGGGACTAGCGGTCCGGGGCGGAGAGACCCAGTACTTC.